The present T cell receptor beta chain was sequenced within a study of T cell responses to AZD1222 COVID-19 vaccine. General study points: Nearly half of unique spike-specific TCRs reportedly avoided B.1.351 and B.1.1.7 mutated regions. The study identified only five to seven AZD1222 recipients as seropositive at baseline. Donors were largely white British and mainly female; clonal diversity was possibly underestimated. Regions 160-218 and 743-854 held dominance among vaccine-associated CD4 TCRs, which spanned spike.

Sequenced by immunoSEQ multiplex PCR; TCRdb stores in-frame clones only, minus some. This table holds 150,000 or so clones, roughly 92% found once. V lost 1 base and J 7 bases, leaving 2 bases between the germline ends. Germline V CDR1 and CDR2: LGHDT, YNNKEL (reference sequence). The CDR3 runs to 11 residues. In regard to this clone: Antigen: not known.

Sample: peripheral blood, taken 28 days after the second AZD1222 dose. The chain couples TRBV3-1 (or the pseudogene TRBV3-2) to TRBJ2-1, with D unclear. The receptor was isolated from an adult who received the AZD1222 COVID-19 vaccine. CDR3 protein: CASSQGNEQFF. CDR3 coding DNA: TGTGCCAGCAGCCAAGGGAATGAGCAGTTCTTC.